The present T cell receptor beta chain was sequenced within a study of beta chain features in type 1 diabetes. Study-level information: In age, gender and cell yields, patients were similar to healthy donors. The examined sorted cells totaled approximately 110 million across samples. Findings and limits, study-wide: Using cDNA template may skew counts toward highly expressing activated cells. People with Type 1 diabetes carried modestly yet significantly shorter TCRB CDR3s in all four CD4+ subsets. More deletions and fewer insertions at VDJ junctions were found in patients with type 1 diabetes.

Notes on this clone: Its antigen remains unknown.

Deletions cut 5 bases from V and 4 bases from J, with 14 bases between. The CDR3 is 14 amino acids. The V gene's germline CDR1 is SEHNR and CDR2 FQNEAQ (reference sequence). Investigators reverse transcribed all isolated RNA, so they sequenced expressed TCRB transcripts. The method was immunoSEQ multiplex PCR; TCRdb's version includes in-frame clones alone and lacks a portion of them. The table has about 240,000 clones, more than 11% seen once. The source material was naive CD4+ T cells from blood. The chain employs TRBV7-9 and TRBJ1-2, with D possibly TRBD1 on 6 matching bases. This TCR derives from a man aged 25 to 40 with type 1 diabetes. This CDR3 is CASSQLGGAYGYTF. CDR3 nucleotide sequence: TGTGCCAGCAGCCAACTTGGGGGGGCCTATGGCTACACCTTC.